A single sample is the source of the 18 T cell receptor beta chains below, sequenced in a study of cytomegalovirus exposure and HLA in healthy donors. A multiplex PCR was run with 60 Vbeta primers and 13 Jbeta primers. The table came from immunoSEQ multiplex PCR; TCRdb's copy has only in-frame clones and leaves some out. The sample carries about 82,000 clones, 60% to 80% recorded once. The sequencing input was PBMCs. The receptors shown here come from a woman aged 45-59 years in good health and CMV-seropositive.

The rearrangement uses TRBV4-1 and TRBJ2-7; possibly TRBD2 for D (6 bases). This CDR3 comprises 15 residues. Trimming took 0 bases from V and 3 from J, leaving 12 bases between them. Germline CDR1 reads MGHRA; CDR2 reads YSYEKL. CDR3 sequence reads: CASSQEVRENYEQYF. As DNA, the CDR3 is TGCGCCAGCAGCCAAGAGGTCCGGGAGAACTACGAGCAGTACTTC.

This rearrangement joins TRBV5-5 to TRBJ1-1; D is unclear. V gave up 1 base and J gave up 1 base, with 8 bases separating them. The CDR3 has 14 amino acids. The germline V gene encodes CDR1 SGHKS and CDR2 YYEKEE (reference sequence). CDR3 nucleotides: TGTGCCAGCAGCTTGTCAGATGGGAACACTGAAGCTTTCTTT. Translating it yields CASSLSDGNTEAFF.

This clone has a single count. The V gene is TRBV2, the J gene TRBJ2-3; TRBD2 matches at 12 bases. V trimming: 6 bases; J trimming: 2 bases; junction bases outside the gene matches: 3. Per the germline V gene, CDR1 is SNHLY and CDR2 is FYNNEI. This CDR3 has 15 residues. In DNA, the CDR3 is TGTGCCAGCAGAGGACTAGCGGGACCCACAGATACGCAGTATTTT. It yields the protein CASRGLAGPTDTQYF. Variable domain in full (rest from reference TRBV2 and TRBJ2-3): EPEVTQTPSHQVTQMGQEVILRCVPISNHLYFYWYRQILGQKVEFLVSFYNNEISEKSEIFDDQFSVERPDGSNFTLKIRSTKLEDSAMYFCASRGLAGPTDTQYFGPGTRLTVL.

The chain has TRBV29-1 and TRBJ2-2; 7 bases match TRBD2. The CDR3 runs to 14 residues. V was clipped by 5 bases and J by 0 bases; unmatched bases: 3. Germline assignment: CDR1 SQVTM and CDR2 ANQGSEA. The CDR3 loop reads CSVHSGSNTGELFF. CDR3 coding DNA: TGCAGCGTTCATAGCGGGTCGAACACCGGGGAGCTGTTTTTT.

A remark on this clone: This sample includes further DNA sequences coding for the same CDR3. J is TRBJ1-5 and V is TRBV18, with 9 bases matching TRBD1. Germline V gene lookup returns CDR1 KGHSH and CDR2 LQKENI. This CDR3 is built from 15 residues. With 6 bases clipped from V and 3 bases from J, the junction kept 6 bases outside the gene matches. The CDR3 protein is CASSPGQGSNQPQHF. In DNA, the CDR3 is TGTGCCAGCTCTCCGGGACAGGGCTCCAATCAGCCCCAGCATTTT.

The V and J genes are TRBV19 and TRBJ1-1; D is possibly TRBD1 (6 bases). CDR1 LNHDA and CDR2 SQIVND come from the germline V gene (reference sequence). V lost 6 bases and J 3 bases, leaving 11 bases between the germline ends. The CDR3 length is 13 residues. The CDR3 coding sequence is TGTGCCAGTAGGGGGGGGCTAGACACTGAAGCTTTCTTT. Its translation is CASRGGLDTEAFF.

CDR3 nucleotides: TGTGCCAGCAGCTTGGGGACTAGCGGGAGTGGCGCTACCTACGAGCAGTACTTC. Amino acid sequence: CASSLGTSGSGATYEQYF. J is TRBJ2-7 and V is TRBV7-8; 14 nucleotides match TRBD2. The trim removed 3 bases at V and 2 bases at J, leaving 9 bases unmatched. Germline CDR1 and CDR2: SGHVS and FQNEAQ. This CDR3 is built from 18 residues. Full variable domain (remainder filled in from reference TRBV7-8 and TRBJ2-7): GAGVSQSPRYKVAKRGQDVALRCDPISGHVSLFWYQQALGQGPEFLTYFQNEAQLDKSGLPSDRFFAERPEGSVSTLKIQRTQQEDSAVYLCASSLGTSGSGATYEQYFGPGTRLTVT.

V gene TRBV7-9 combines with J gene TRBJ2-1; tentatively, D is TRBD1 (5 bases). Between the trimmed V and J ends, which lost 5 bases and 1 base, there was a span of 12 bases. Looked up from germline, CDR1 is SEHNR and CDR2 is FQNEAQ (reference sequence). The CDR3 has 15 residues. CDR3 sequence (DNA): TGTGCCAGCAGCCTGGGAAGGGGTTCCTACAATGAGCAGTTCTTC. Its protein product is CASSLGRGSYNEQFF.

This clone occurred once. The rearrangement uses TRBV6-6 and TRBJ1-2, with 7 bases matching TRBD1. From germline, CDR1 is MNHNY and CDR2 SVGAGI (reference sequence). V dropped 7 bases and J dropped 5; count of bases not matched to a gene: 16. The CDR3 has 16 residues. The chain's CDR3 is CASNSDRSTTAYGYTF. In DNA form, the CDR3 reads TGTGCCAGCAACTCGGACAGGAGTACCACCGCTTATGGCTACACCTTC.

The CDR3 region has the DNA TGTGCCTGGAGTGTACCCCGGTGGGAGGCCTCCTACAATGAGCAGTTCTTC. Protein sequence: CAWSVPRWEASYNEQFF. The genes are TRBV30 and TRBJ2-1; perhaps TRBD2 as D (6 bases). Germline CDR1 and CDR2: GTSNPN and SVGIG (reference sequence). Deletions cut 0 bases from V and 0 bases from J, with 15 bases between. This CDR3 is 17 amino acids long. The full variable domain, its missing parts supplied by reference TRBV30 and TRBJ2-1, is SQTIHQWPATLVQPVGSPLSLECTVEGTSNPNLYWYRQAAGRGLQLLFYSVGIGQISSEVPQNLSASRPQDRQFILSSKKLLLSDSGFYLCAWSVPRWEASYNEQFFGPGTRLTVL.

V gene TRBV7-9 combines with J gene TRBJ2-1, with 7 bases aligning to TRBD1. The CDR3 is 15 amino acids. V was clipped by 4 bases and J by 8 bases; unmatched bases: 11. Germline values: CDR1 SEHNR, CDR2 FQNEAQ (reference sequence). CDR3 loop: CASSSFPGQMDEQFF. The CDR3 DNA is TGTGCCAGCAGCTCATTCCCGGGACAGATGGATGAGCAGTTCTTC.

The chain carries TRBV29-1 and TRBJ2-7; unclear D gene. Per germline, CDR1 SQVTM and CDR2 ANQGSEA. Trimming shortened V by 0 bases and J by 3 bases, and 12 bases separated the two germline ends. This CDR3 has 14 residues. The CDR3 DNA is TGCAGCGTTGAAGAGGGCACGTATTTCTACGAGCAGTACTTC. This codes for CSVEEGTYFYEQYF.

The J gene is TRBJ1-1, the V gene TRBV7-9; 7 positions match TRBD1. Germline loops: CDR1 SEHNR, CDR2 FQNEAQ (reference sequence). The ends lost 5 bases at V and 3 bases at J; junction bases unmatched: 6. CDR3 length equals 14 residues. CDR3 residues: CASSDHRGDTEAFF. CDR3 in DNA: TGTGCCAGCAGCGACCACAGGGGCGACACTGAAGCTTTCTTT.

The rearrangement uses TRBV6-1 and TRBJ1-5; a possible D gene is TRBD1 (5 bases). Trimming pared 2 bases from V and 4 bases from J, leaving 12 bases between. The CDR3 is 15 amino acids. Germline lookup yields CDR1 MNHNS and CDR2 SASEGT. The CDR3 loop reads CASSERGLGNQPQHF. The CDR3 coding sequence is TGTGCCAGCAGTGAAAGGGGTCTGGGGAATCAGCCCCAGCATTTT.

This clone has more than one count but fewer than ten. CDR3 in DNA: TGTGCCAGCAGCCCCAGGACTAGCGGGACCCTCACAGATACGCAGTATTTT. Protein: CASSPRTSGTLTDTQYF. The V and J genes are TRBV7-8 and TRBJ2-3, with 12 positions matching TRBD2. V lost 5 bases to trimming and J lost 2 bases; unmatched junction nucleotides: 8. The CDR3 loop spans 17 amino acids. Germline V gene sequence: CDR1 SGHVS, CDR2 FQNEAQ.

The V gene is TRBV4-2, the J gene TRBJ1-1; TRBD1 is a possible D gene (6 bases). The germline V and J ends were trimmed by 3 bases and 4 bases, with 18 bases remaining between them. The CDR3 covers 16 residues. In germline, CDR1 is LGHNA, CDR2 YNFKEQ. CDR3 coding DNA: TGTGCCAGCAGCCAGGAGACAGGCCCTAGAAGCACTGAAGCTTTCTTT. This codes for CASSQETGPRSTEAFF.

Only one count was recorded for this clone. The DNA for the CDR3 is TGCGCCAGCAGTGAGGTGGGGAGCGAGCAGTACTTC. Its translation: CASSEVGSEQYF. The gene calls are TRBV10-1 and TRBJ2-7; a possible D gene is TRBD2 (5 bases). CDR1 and CDR2 from the germline V gene are WNHNN and SYGVQD (reference sequence). The CDR3 covers 12 residues. Trimming pared 2 bases from V and 6 bases from J, leaving 8 bases between.

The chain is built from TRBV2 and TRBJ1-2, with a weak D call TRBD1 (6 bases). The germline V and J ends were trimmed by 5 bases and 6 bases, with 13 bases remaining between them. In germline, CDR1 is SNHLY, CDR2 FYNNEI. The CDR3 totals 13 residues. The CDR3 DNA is TGTGCCAGCAGTCTACAGGGATTCGATGGCTACACCTTC. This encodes CASSLQGFDGYTF.